These T cell receptor beta chains were read from a single sample in a study of T cells in Graves' hyperthyroidism and ophthalmopathy. TCRdb ran MiXCR on the multiplex PCR reads and lists one entry per CDR3 protein. The sample shows approximately 640,000 distinct CDR3 sequences, around 16% of them seen only once. The sample was blood. The receptors were gathered from a middle-aged man with Graves' hyperthyroidism. The CDR3 runs from the conserved cysteine through the conserved F or W. A D gene is named only where the DNA matches it firmly. A row's size may be missing; if present it is once, few, many or a size class.

J gene: TRBJ2-7
D gene: TRBD1
V gene: TRBV27
CDR3 length: 14
clone size: many
CDR3 DNA: TGTGCCAGCAGCTGGACAGGCGCCTCCTACGAGCAGTACTTC
CDR3 protein: CASSWTGASYEQYF

J gene: TRBJ2-6
D gene: -
V gene: TRBV6-1
CDR3 length: 17
clone size: -
CDR3 DNA: TGTGCCAGCAGTTCAGGGGCTCCCACCTCTGGGGCCAACGTCCTGACTTTC
CDR3 protein: CASSSGAPTSGANVLTF

J gene: TRBJ2-7
D gene: -
V gene: TRBV7-2
CDR3 length: 15
clone size: many
CDR3 DNA: TGTGCCAGCAGCCCCGGGGTTGGACTGGGGAGAGTGCAGTACTTC
CDR3 protein: CASSPGVGLGRVQYF

J gene: TRBJ1-5
D gene: -
V gene: TRBV7-2
CDR3 length: 14
clone size: many
CDR3 DNA: TGTGCCAGCAGCATGTCCCTCGGCAATCAGCCCCAGCATTTT
CDR3 protein: CASSMSLGNQPQHF

J gene: TRBJ1-1
D gene: -
V gene: TRBV12-3/TRBV12-4
CDR3 length: 13
clone size: many
CDR3 DNA: TGTGCCAGCAGTTTCGCAGGAAACACTGAAGCTTTCTTT
CDR3 protein: CASSFAGNTEAFF

J gene: TRBJ2-1
D gene: -
V gene: TRBV15
CDR3 length: 16
clone size: -
CDR3 DNA: TGTGCCACCAGCAGAGGGACAGTCGGCTCCTACAATGAGCAGTTCTTC
CDR3 protein: CATSRGTVGSYNEQFF

J gene: TRBJ1-2
D gene: -
V gene: TRBV3-1
CDR3 length: 16
clone size: -
CDR3 DNA: TGTGCCAACAGCCAAGATCTGTTGACCGCTAACTATGGCTACACCTTC
CDR3 protein: CANSQDLLTANYGYTF

J gene: TRBJ2-1
D gene: TRBD2
V gene: TRBV7-2
CDR3 length: 17
clone size: few
CDR3 DNA: TGTGCCAGCAGCTTGGGAGGGGCCCGGACCGTTTACAATGAGCAGTTCTTC
CDR3 protein: CASSLGGARTVYNEQFF

J gene: TRBJ1-1
D gene: -
V gene: TRBV6-5
CDR3 length: 16
clone size: many
CDR3 DNA: TGTGCCAGCAGTTACTCGGGTTCCAGGGGTTGGACTGAAGCTTTCTTT
CDR3 protein: CASSYSGSRGWTEAFF

J gene: TRBJ1-1
D gene: -
V gene: TRBV12-3/TRBV12-4
CDR3 length: 14
clone size: -
CDR3 DNA: TGTGCCAGCAGTTTCACAGGCACCTCCACTGAAGCTTTCTTT
CDR3 protein: CASSFTGTSTEAFF

J gene: TRBJ2-3
D gene: -
V gene: TRBV27
CDR3 length: 14
clone size: many
CDR3 DNA: TGTGCCAGCAATTTCTTAACTAGCACAGATACGCAGTATTTT
CDR3 protein: CASNFLTSTDTQYF

J gene: TRBJ2-1
D gene: -
V gene: TRBV15
CDR3 length: 12
clone size: -
CDR3 DNA: TGTGCCACCAGCGGACCTCGAGCTGAGCAGTTCTTC
CDR3 protein: CATSGPRAEQFF

J gene: TRBJ2-7
D gene: -
V gene: TRBV2
CDR3 length: 11
clone size: many
CDR3 DNA: TGTGCCAGCGGGGAGAACTACGAGCAGTACTTC
CDR3 protein: CASGENYEQYF

J gene: TRBJ1-1
D gene: -
V gene: TRBV10-3
CDR3 length: 13
clone size: many
CDR3 DNA: TGTGCCATCAGATATCAGGGGAACACTGAAGCTTTCTTT
CDR3 protein: CAIRYQGNTEAFF

J gene: TRBJ1-1
D gene: TRBD1
V gene: TRBV19
CDR3 length: 13
clone size: -
CDR3 DNA: TGTGCCAGTAGAACTTCAGGGGGCACTGAAGCTTTCTTT
CDR3 protein: CASRTSGGTEAFF

J gene: TRBJ1-1
D gene: TRBD1
V gene: TRBV6-2/TRBV6-3
CDR3 length: 18
clone size: -
CDR3 DNA: TGTGCCAGCAGTTACTCCCCACCCCGGGCAGGGGGACGGACTGAAGCTTTCTTT
CDR3 protein: CASSYSPPRAGGRTEAFF

J gene: TRBJ2-2
D gene: -
V gene: TRBV11-2
CDR3 length: 13
clone size: many
CDR3 DNA: TGTGCCAGCAGCTTAGTAGTAAACGGGGAGCTGTTTTTT
CDR3 protein: CASSLVVNGELFF

J gene: TRBJ1-5
D gene: TRBD1
V gene: TRBV28
CDR3 length: 15
clone size: many
CDR3 DNA: TGTGCCAGCAGTGTTTCGGGACAGACAAATCAGCCCCAGCATTTT
CDR3 protein: CASSVSGQTNQPQHF